This TCR beta chain is drawn from a study of T-cell memory formation after mild COVID-19 (dated by TCRdb to about 2021). Context from the whole study: TCR sequence clusters from the two donors were found to be largely donor specific. The cohort comprised two young, previously healthy adult volunteers, one female and one male. In a couple of donors, T-cell clones that expanded and contracted after mild COVID-19 were followed by sequencing TCRalpha and TCRbeta repertoires longitudinally. Broader findings and caveats from the paper: SARS-CoV-2 specificity was not confirmed for the second-wave clones peaking on day 37. Some responding clones were detected in pre-infection memory, suggesting pre-existing cross-reactive memory T cells joined the SARS-CoV-2 response. Contracting CD4+ clones were located mainly in the CM and EM memory subsets, whereas CD8+ clones were found to be enriched in EMRA. The study included only a couple of mild cases, and larger cohorts that include severe cases with pre-infection samples were judged to be necessary. Balanced CD4/CD8 phenotypes were observed for clones contracting from day 15 to 85, whereas a bias towards CD4+ was observed for a second wave of clones expanding from day 15 to 37.

V is clipped by 4 bases and J by 5 bases, and the sequence between their germline boundaries is 14 bases long. Measured from the cysteine to the phenylalanine, the CDR3 is 15 residues long. Just CDR3 DNA is preserved here, 45 bases in frame from base 1. Concerning this clonotype: The clone's antigen remains unknown. Base qualities were left out, and no much larger clone turns up one base away.

PBMCs were isolated by Ficoll-Paque density gradient centrifugation. Sequencer: Illumina NovaSeq 6000. TCRalpha and TCRbeta cDNA libraries were built by 5'RACE with constant-segment primers, adding sample barcodes and unique molecular identifiers. Trizol reagent was used to extract RNA from every sample. Libraries were amplified in two PCR steps, with a second sample barcode and Illumina TruSeq adapters added in the second step. Sequencing of libraries was performed on an Illumina NovaSeq with 2 x 150 bp paired-end reads. The original methods were these. With migec v1.2.7, reads were demultiplexed and then collapsed into UMI-guided consensus sequences. With mixcr v2.1.11, UMI consensuses were aligned to TRA and TRB V and J templates and assembled into clonotypes. A clonotype was counted as expanded or contracted only when both edgeR and NoisET called the clonotype significant, with the noise models trained on biological replicates. edgeR calls used a false discovery rate-adjusted p below 0.01 and a log2 fold-change threshold of 1. As an exploratory analysis of dynamics, max-normalized trajectories of the 1000 most abundant clonotypes were examined by PCA with hierarchical clustering. Separately sequenced CD4+ and CD8+ repertoires were used to assign a CD4 or CD8 phenotype to each responding clone. Using fastp at Q25 and MiXCR, TCRdb reprocessed the public reads and kept productive beta chains. Every distinct CDR3 protein forms one entry, paired with its most common genes and DNA. TCRdb's processing, not the authors' own work, is the source of the V and J calls. In all, the sample holds nearly 200,000 distinct CDR3 sequences, and approximately 20% of those were seen once. The ten largest clonotypes hold 2.4% of the sample.

The sequence links TRBV12-3 or TRBV12-4 to TRBJ2-2; TRBD2 is a weak D gene call, 6 bases matching. The sequence was collected from an adult woman who had mild COVID-19 (a few samples of this study predate the infection). The sample titles of this study are shuffled in the database, so cell type and time point are left out; the donor was told from shared clones. Sequenced material: PBMCs or a T cell subset sorted from them (not recorded which). The DNA reads TGTGCCAGCAGTTCGGTGGTTGCGGGGACCGGGGAGCTGTTTTTT. Its protein reads: CASSSVVAGTGELFF.